The sequence of this T cell receptor beta chain was determined in a study of OX40 agonist ivuxolimab in advanced cancers. Study-level points and caveats: Among the lowest peripheral clonal expansion occurred in 0.1-3.0 mg/kg partial responders.

The germline V and J ends were trimmed by 0 bases and 6 bases, with 24 bases remaining between them. The V gene's germline CDR1 is SGDLS and CDR2 YYNGEE. The CDR3 consists of 18 residues. A word on this clone: Its matching antigen is unknown.

Some clones are missing from TCRdb's copy, which holds only in-frame ones; the method was immunoSEQ multiplex PCR. The data contain 76,000 or so clones, over 85% of them singletons. This clonotype was sampled from an adult with an advanced solid tumor such as melanoma, head and neck, liver or kidney cancer. This sample comprised CD4+ or CD8+ T cells sorted from blood, obtained in a trial of the OX40 agonist ivuxolimab. The chain recombines TRBV9 with TRBJ1-2; D perhaps matches TRBD1 (5 bases). The CDR3 coding sequence is TGTGCCAGCAGCGTAGAGCCGACGGTTAGTAGGGGCTATGATGGCTACACCTTC. As protein: CASSVEPTVSRGYDGYTF.